This T cell receptor (beta chain) was sequenced during a study of identical twins (dated by TCRdb to about 2016). Some background on the complete study: The study deep-sequenced TCR alpha and beta repertoires from monozygotic twins, unrelated adults of various ages and cord blood to test whether fetal clonotypes persist. To rule out contamination, replicate twin experiments were performed at different times with different library preparation protocols. Study-wide conclusions, independent of this receptor: Fewer insertions were carried by abundant cord blood beta clonotypes; a weaker similar trend was observed in young adult naive repertoires, while no such trend was observed in memory repertoires. Recombination models systematically underestimated out-of-frame TCR alpha sharing in monozygotic twins but agreed with sharing between unrelated individuals. Invariant T cells such as MAIT and iNKT could partly confound zero-insertion analyses, although diverse VJ usage argued against such confounding for most clonotypes. Excess twin sharing in beta out-of-frame sequences was weaker because fewer shared sequences lowered the signal-to-noise ratio. Compared with coincidental sharing between unrelated individuals, out-of-frame TCR alpha sequences shared between twins had an excess of sequences with low generation probability. Because the same donors could not be followed over many years, the conclusions depended on cross-sectional statistical analysis.

Measured from the cysteine to the phenylalanine, the CDR3 is 17 residues long. Just the 51-base CDR3 DNA is kept, in frame starting at base 1. Sequences MGHRA (CDR1) and YSYEKL (CDR2) are obtained from the germline V gene. V trim: 1 base; J trim: 2 bases; unmatched bases: 7. The method was 5' RACE. The sample was run on an Illumina HiSeq 2000. A universal primer binding site was added through template switching, and the final cDNA carried a unique molecular identifier so that TCR cDNA molecules could be counted accurately. Specific primers in the conserved constant-segment region were used to synthesize first-strand cDNA for the TCR alpha and beta chains. To control for contamination, every cDNA library carried two barcodes: a SMART-Mk sample barcode plus Illumina barcodes. Two successive PCR steps introduced TruSeq adapter sequences along with Illumina sample barcodes. TCR alpha and beta cDNA libraries were sequenced on the Illumina HiSeq platform with custom primers. In the original analysis: MiGEC processed the raw reads to extract unique molecular identifiers, while MiXCR was used to determine the CDR3 positions. For each individual, recombination models were inferred using an EM algorithm with the repgenHMM and IGoR tools. Shared clonotype analysis was performed with the tcR package in R, normalizing sharing by the product of cloneset sizes. To study raw recombination without the effects of thymic and clonal selection, out-of-frame nonproductive sequences were analyzed. TCRdb cleaned the public reads at Q25 with fastp, built clones with MiXCR and kept in-frame beta chains. Rows with one shared CDR3 protein collapse into an entry with the most common genes and DNA. TCRdb's processing, not the authors' own work, is the source of the V and J calls. The sample profile shows 460,000 or so distinct CDR3 sequences; 12% to 15% of them were found once. The ten largest clones represent roughly 0.56% of the sample.

A remark on this clonotype: Its antigen has not been determined. The sample holds no much larger clone one base away, and base qualities are not on file.

Every donor in the study was a healthy Caucasian. Three pairs of female monozygotic twins, all aged about 18 to 30 years, were included in the twin cohort. CD4+ and CD8+ T cell populations were isolated with positive isolation kits from Invitrogen. These data also featured in a second study, about yellow fever vaccine responses in identical twins. The second study's paper adds: The authors reported that the T cell response to vaccination in identical twins appeared partly convergent and partly personalized. In identical twins, the study followed T cell clones that responded to the vaccine with precision.

The origin of this receptor is a woman between 18 and 30 years old in good health. Sequenced input: CD4+ T cells sorted from blood. Recombination linked TRBV4-1 to TRBJ2-3, and TRBD2 aligns with 9 junction nucleotides. Here is the DNA: TGCGCCAGCAGCCAAGGGAGCCTAGCGGGGCTCACAGATACGCAGTATTTT. It is translated as CASSQGSLAGLTDTQYF.